A single sample gave rise to the 9 T cell receptor beta chains below, sequenced in a study of breast tumors, draining lymph nodes, adjacent tissues. TCRdb redid the calling of the multiplex PCR reads with MiXCR, one entry per CDR3 protein. The profile covers roughly 100,000 distinct CDR3 sequences, with more than 25% appearing a single time and 5.5% to 7% taken by the ten largest. Axillary draining lymph nodes of breast cancer patients supplied the node samples. Sequenced input: axillary lymph node tissue. The source is a female donor with breast cancer. Some clones in this sample may be carry-over from other donors' samples.

This clonotype has a count of ten or more. At one boundary the junction diverges from the germline segment, which might be a read error. The J gene is TRBJ2-7, the V gene TRBV6-5, with 11 bases fitting TRBD1. Germline CDR1 is MNHEY and CDR2 is SVGAGI. The CDR3 has 14 residues. CDR3 residues: CASSHSDRGREQYF. The CDR3 coding sequence is TGTGCCAGCAGTCACTCGGACAGGGGGCGCGAGCAGTACTTC.

This clonotype was seen repeatedly, ten times or more. The junction does not match germline at one end; this may be a read error. CDR3 coding DNA: TGCGCCAGCAGCTTGGCCGGGACCCCAAAGCTTACTTTC. It specifies CASSLAGTPKLTF. This rearrangement joins TRBV5-1 to TRBJ2-7; D possibly matches TRBD1 or TRBD2 (5 bases each). This CDR3 is 13 amino acids long. Germline CDR1 is SGHRS and CDR2 is YFSETQ.

The table lists this clonotype with many counts. V and J are TRBV7-9 and TRBJ2-1; TRBD2 aligns across 7 bases. This CDR3 has 15 residues. Germline V lookup: CDR1 SEHNR, CDR2 FQNEAQ (reference sequence). The V gene end was trimmed by 2 bases and the J gene end by 3 bases; junction bases not matched to a gene: 4. In DNA, the CDR3 is TGTGCCAGCAGCTTAAAGGCGGGGGACTACAATGAGCAGTTCTTC. It codes for CASSLKAGDYNEQFF.

This clonotype was seen at least ten times. This may arise from a read error, as a much more abundant clone is one base away. Since the CDR3 does not end with the conserved phenylalanine or tryptophan, this likely comes from a read error. V gene TRBV5-8 combines with J gene TRBJ1-3, with unresolved D. The CDR3 runs 15 residues. Germline loops: CDR1 SGHTS, CDR2 YDEGEE. With 3 bases removed from V and 0 bases from J, the gap between germline ends came to 10 bases. CDR3 in amino acids: CASSYIQSSGNTIYL. CDR3 DNA: TGTGCCAGCAGCTATATACAGAGCTCTGGAAACACCATATATCTT.

Concerning this clonotype itself: One end of the junction does not line up with germline, which may come from a read error. The rearrangement joins TRBV5-4 to TRBJ1-6; 9 bases are a match to TRBD1. Per the germline V gene, CDR1 is SGHNT and CDR2 is YYREEE (reference sequence). This CDR3 is built from 18 residues. The CDR3 loop is CASSSHRTGAWNNSPIHF. CDR3 nucleotide sequence: TGTGCCAGCAGCTCGCACAGGACAGGGGCGTGGAATAATTCACCCATCCACTTT.

This clonotype was seen only a few times. This chain joins TRBV29-1 and TRBJ2-2, with no clear D. CDR1 and CDR2 from the germline V gene are SQVTM and ANQGSEA. The CDR3 loop spans 14 amino acids. Trimming left V 6 bases short and J 7 bases short, with 18 bases between. For the CDR3, the DNA is TGCAGCGTCACCCGGCAGACGTCTCTCGGGGAGCTGTTTTTT. The encoded protein is CSVTRQTSLGELFF.

In DNA, the CDR3 is TGTGCCAGCAGCCAACCAGCTGAAGCTTTCTTT. Amino acid sequence: CASSQPAEAFF. The V gene is TRBV2, the J gene TRBJ1-1; D unclear. The CDR3 totals 11 residues. Germline CDR1 SNHLY, CDR2 FYNNEI. V was clipped by 6 bases and J by 6 bases, with 8 bases between them. Based on the CDR3 plus reference TRBV2 and TRBJ1-1, the full variable domain is EPEVTQTPSHQVTQMGQEVILRCVPISNHLYFYWYRQILGQKVEFLVSFYNNEISEKSEIFDDQFSVERPDGSNFTLKIRSTKLEDSAMYFCASSQPAEAFFGQGTRLTVV.

Notes on this clonotype: A much larger clone lies a single base off, so this may be a read error. The V and J genes are TRBV6-2 or TRBV6-3 and TRBJ1-2, with D unresolved. Germline V gene sequence: CDR1 MNHEY, CDR2 SVGEGT. V was trimmed by 8 bases and J by 4 bases, leaving 11 bases between them. CDR3 length: 12 amino acids. Written as DNA, the CDR3 is TGTGCCAGCGGTCACCCCGGCTATGGCTACACCTTC. Translated: CASGHPGYGYTF.

This clonotype was recorded many times. This chain joins TRBV7-6 and TRBJ1-5, with D possibly being TRBD1 (5 bases). Trimming removed 2 bases at V and 2 bases at J, with 10 bases between. Per germline, CDR1 SGHVS and CDR2 FNYEAQ. This CDR3 is 15 amino acids long. This chain's CDR3 is CASSLSLGGNQPQHF. CDR3 bases: TGTGCCAGCAGCTTAAGTCTGGGGGGCAATCAGCCCCAGCATTTT.